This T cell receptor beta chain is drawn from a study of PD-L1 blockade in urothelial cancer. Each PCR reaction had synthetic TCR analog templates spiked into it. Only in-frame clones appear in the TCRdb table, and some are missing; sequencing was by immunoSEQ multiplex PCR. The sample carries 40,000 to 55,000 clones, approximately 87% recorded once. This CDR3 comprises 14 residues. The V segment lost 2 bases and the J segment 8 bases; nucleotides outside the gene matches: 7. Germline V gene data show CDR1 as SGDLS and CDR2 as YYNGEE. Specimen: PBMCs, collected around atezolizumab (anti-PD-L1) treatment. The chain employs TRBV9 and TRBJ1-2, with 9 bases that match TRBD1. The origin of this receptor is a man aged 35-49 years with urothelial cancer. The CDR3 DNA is TGTGCCAGCAGCGTCACCGGACAGGGGAGCGGCTACACCTTC. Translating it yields CASSVTGQGSGYTF.